This TCR beta chain was captured in a study of glioma-infiltrating T cells after dendritic cell vaccination. The CDR3 extends over 17 amino acids. Trimming at V came to 5 bases and at J to 3 bases, leaving 9 bases not matched to a gene. CDR1 is MDHEN and CDR2 is SYDVKM in the germline V gene. Some clones are missing from TCRdb's copy, which holds only in-frame ones; the method was immunoSEQ multiplex PCR. Found here are 80,000 to 100,000 clones, 79% of them singletons; the top ten hold almost 6%. Isocitrate dehydrogenase mutation was absent in all glioblastoma patients. The TCR originated in a human donor with glioblastoma. The sample was blood, taken before dendritic cell vaccination. The rearrangement uses TRBV28 and TRBJ2-6; 8 nucleotides align to TRBD1. The CDR3, as DNA: TGTGCCAGCAGTCCGCCAGGCAGGGGGCTTGGGGCCAACGTCCTGACTTTC. Protein product: CASSPPGRGLGANVLTF.